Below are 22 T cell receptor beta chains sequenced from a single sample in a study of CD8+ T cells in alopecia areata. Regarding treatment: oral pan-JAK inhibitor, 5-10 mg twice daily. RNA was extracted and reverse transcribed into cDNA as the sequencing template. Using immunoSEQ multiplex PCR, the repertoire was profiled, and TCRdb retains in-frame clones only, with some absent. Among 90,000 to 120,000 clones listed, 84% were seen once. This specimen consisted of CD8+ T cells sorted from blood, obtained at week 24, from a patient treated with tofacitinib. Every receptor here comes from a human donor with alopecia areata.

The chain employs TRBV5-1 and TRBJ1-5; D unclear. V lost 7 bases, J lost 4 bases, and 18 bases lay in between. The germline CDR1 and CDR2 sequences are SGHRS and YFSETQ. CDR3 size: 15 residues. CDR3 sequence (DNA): TGCGCCAGCTCCCAGCGGGAGCCGGGTAATCAGCCCCAGCATTTT. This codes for CASSQREPGNQPQHF.

CDR3 sequence reads: CASSILGLSGELFF. The CDR3 DNA follows: TGTGCCAGTAGTATACTGGGACTATCCGGGGAGCTGTTTTTT. The chain combines TRBV19 with TRBJ2-2; 7 nucleotides match TRBD2. From germline, CDR1 is LNHDA and CDR2 SQIVND (reference sequence). This CDR3 is built from 14 residues. V lost 2 bases, J lost 6 bases, and 3 bases stayed unmatched.

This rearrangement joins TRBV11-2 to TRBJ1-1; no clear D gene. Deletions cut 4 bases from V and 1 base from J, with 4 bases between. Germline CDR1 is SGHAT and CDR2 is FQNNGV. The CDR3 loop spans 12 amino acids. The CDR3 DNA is TGTGCCAGCAGCTCCCCGAACACTGAAGCTTTCTTT. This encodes CASSSPNTEAFF.

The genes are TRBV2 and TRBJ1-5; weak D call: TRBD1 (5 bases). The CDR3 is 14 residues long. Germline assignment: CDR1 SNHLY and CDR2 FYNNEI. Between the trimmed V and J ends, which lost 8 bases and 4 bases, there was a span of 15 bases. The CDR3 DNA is TGTGCCAGCGAACGCCGGGACCTGAATCAGCCCCAGCATTTT. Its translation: CASERRDLNQPQHF.

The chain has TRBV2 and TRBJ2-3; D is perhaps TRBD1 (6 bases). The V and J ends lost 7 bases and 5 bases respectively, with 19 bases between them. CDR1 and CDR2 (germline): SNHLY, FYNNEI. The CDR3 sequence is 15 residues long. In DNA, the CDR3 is TGTGCCAGCACCCCTGGCAGGGGTTCTGGAGATACGCAGTATTTT. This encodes CASTPGRGSGDTQYF.

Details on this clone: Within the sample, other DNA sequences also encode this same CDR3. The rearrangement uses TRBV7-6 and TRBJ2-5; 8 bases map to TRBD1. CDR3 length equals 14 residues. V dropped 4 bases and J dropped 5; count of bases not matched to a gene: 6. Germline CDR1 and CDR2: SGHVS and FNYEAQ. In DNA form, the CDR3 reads TGTGCCAGCAGCTCAGGACAGGGCTTGGAGACCCAGTACTTC. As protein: CASSSGQGLETQYF.

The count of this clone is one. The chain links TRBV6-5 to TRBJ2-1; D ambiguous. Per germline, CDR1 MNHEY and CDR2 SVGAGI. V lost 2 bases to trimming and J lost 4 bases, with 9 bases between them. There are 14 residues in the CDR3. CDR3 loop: CASSYKGSYNEQFF. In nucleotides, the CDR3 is TGTGCCAGCAGTTACAAGGGTTCATACAATGAGCAGTTCTTC.

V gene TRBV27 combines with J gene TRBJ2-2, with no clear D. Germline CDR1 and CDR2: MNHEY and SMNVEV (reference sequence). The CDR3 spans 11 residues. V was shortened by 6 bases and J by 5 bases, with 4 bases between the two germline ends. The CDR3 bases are TGTGCCAGCAGCGGGACCGGGGAGCTGTTTTTT. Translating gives CASSGTGELFF.

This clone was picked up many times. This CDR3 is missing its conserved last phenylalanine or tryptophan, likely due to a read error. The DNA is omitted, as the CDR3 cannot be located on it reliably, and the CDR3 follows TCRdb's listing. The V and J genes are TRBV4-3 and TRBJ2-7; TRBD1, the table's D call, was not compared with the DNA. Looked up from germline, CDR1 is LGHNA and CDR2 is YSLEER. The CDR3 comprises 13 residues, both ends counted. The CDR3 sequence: CASSQDRGTGLVC.

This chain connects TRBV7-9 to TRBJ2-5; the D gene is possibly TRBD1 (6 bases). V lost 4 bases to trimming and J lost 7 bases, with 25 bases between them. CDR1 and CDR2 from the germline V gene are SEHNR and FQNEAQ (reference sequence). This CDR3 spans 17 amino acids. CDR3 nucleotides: TGTGCCAGCAGCTCTGATACATATGCACAGGGACGGGGGACCCAGTACTTC. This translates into CASSSDTYAQGRGTQYF.

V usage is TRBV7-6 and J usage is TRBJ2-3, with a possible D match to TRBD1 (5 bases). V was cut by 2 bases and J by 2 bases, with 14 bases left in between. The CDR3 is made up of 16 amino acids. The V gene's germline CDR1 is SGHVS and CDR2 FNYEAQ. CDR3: CASSLKGRPNTDTQYF. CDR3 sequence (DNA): TGTGCCAGCAGCTTAAAGGGGCGGCCAAACACAGATACGCAGTATTTT.

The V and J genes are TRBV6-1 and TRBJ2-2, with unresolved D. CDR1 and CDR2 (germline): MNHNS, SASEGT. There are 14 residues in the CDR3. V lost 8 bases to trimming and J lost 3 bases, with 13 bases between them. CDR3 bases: TGTGCCAGCGCCTTGACCGAGGACACCGGGGAGCTGTTTTTT. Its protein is CASALTEDTGELFF.

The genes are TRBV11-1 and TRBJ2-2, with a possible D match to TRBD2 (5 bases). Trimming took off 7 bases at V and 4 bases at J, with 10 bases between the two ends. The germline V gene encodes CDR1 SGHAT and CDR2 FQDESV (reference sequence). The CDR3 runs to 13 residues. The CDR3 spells CASNLGSTGELFF. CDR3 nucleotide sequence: TGTGCCAGCAACTTGGGGAGCACCGGGGAGCTGTTTTTT.

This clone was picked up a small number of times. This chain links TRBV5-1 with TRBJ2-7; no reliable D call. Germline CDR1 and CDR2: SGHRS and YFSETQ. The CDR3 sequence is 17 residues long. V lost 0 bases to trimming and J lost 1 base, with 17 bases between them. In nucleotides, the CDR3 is TGCGCCAGCAGCTTGGTGGCCGTCGCTATGGGGTCCTACGAGCAGTACTTC. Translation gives CASSLVAVAMGSYEQYF.

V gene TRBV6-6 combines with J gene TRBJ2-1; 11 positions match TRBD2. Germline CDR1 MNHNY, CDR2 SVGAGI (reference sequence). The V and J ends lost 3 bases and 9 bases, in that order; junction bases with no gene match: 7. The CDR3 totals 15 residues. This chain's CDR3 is CASSYSGGAFTEQFF. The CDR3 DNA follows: TGTGCCAGCAGTTATAGCGGGGGGGCTTTTACTGAGCAGTTCTTC.

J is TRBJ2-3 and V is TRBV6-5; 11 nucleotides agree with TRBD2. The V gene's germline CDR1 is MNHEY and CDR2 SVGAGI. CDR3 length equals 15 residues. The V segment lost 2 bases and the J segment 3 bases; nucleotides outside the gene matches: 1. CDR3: CASSYGTSGTDTQYF. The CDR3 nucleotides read TGTGCCAGCAGTTACGGGACTAGCGGAACAGATACGCAGTATTTT.

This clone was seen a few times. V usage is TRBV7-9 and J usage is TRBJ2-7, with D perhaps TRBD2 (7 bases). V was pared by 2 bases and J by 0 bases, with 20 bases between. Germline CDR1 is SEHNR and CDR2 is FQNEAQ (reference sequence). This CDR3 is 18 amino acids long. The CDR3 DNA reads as TGTGCCAGCAGCTTATCGCGCGGGGGCTACACGAGCTCCTACGAGCAGTACTTC. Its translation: CASSLSRGGYTSSYEQYF.

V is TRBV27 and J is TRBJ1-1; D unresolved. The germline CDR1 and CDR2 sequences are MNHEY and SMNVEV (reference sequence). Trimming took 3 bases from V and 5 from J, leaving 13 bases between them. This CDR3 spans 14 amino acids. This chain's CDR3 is CASSLGLGGTEAFF. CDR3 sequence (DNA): TGTGCCAGCAGTTTGGGCCTCGGAGGGACTGAAGCTTTCTTT.

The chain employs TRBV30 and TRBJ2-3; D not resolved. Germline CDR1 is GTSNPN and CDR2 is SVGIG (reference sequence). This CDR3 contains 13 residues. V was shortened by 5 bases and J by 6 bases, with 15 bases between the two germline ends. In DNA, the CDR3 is TGTGCCTGGTCGGAATTCCAGGCGGATACGCAGTATTTT. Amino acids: CAWSEFQADTQYF.

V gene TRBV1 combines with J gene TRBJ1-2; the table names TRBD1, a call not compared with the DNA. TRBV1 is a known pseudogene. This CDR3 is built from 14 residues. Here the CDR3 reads CTGKKGDSYYGYTF. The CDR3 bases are TGCACCGGCAAAAAGGGTGACAGTTACTATGGCTACACCTTC.

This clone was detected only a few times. The CDR3, as DNA: TGCGCCAGCAGCTCCGGGACTAGCGGGGGAATTGAGCAGTTCTTC. This gives the protein CASSSGTSGGIEQFF. The J gene is TRBJ2-1, the V gene TRBV5-1, with 14 bases matching TRBD2. J was trimmed by 9 bases and V by 3 bases; bases with no gene match: 5. The CDR3 runs 15 residues. Germline V lookup: CDR1 SGHRS, CDR2 YFSETQ.

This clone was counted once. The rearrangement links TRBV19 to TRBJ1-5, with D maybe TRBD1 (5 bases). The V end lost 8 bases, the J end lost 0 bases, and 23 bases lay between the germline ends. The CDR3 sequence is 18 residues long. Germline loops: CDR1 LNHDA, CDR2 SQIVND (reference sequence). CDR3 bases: TGTGCCAGTGGCCTTAACTGGGGCAGGATCGATAGCAATCAGCCCCAGCATTTT. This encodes CASGLNWGRIDSNQPQHF.